The next 8 T cell receptor beta chains were all read from a single sample in a study of blood T cell repertoires in COVID-19 (dated by TCRdb to 2018 to 2020). The method behind the library was the immunoSEQ multiplex PCR assay. Imported from immuneACCESS, the table was reduced by TCRdb to in-frame sequences with V and J called. These copies leave out some clones; in studies compared against another copy, an unresolved V gene accounts for under half, and the cause of the remainder is not known. The table for this sample lists 85,000 to 95,000 clones; about 83% of them were counted only once. The ten top clones hold under 30% of the sample. The sequenced sample consisted of peripheral blood. These TCRs come from a human donor in a cohort sampled during active COVID-19.

The chain links TRBV12-3 or TRBV12-4 to TRBJ2-7, with 7 bases that match TRBD1. Germline trimming cut 7 bases from V and 5 bases from J; bases unmatched to any gene: 8. This CDR3 region has 13 residues. The CDR3 DNA follows: TGTGCCAGCACCCCCACAGGGGAGAACGAGCAGTACTTC. Protein product: CASTPTGENEQYF.

This chain links TRBV18 with TRBJ2-1; TRBD2 matches at 14 bases. The germline V gene has CDR1 KGHSH and CDR2 LQKENI. The CDR3 has 16 residues. V was clipped by 1 base and J by 6 bases; unmatched bases: 2. This chain's CDR3 is CASSPLGTSGSNEQFF. CDR3 DNA sequence: TGTGCCAGCTCACCACTTGGGACTAGCGGGAGCAATGAGCAGTTCTTC.

V gene TRBV7-2 combines with J gene TRBJ2-3; 15 bases map to TRBD2. CDR1 and CDR2 (germline): SGHTA, FQGNSA. Unmatched junction bases numbered 0, after V lost 4 bases and J lost 4 bases. The CDR3 has 15 amino acids. CDR3: CASSWTSGRADTQYF. DNA for the CDR3: TGTGCCAGCAGCTGGACTAGCGGGAGGGCAGATACGCAGTATTTT.

The rearrangement links TRBV6-2 or TRBV6-3 to TRBJ2-5; tentatively, D is TRBD1 (5 bases). V shed 2 bases and J shed 5 bases, with 12 bases lying between them. CDR3 length equals 14 residues. In germline, CDR1 is MNHEY, CDR2 SVGEGT. CDR3 bases: TGTGCCAGCAGTTACCGGCCAGGGCGGGAGACCCAGTACTTC. It is translated as CASSYRPGRETQYF.

V usage is TRBV28 and J usage is TRBJ1-2; TRBD1 is a possible D gene (6 bases). With 3 bases removed from V and 7 bases from J, the gap between germline ends came to 21 bases. The germline V gene encodes CDR1 MDHEN and CDR2 SYDVKM. The CDR3 is 16 residues long. CDR3 coding DNA: TGTGCCAGCAGTTTTAGGCTGACAGGCGAAGGGGTTGGCTACACCTTC. Amino acid sequence: CASSFRLTGEGVGYTF.

The CDR3 DNA reads TGTGCCAGCAGTTTATGGCAGGGCTACACCTTC. Its translation is CASSLWQGYTF. The chain links TRBV28 to TRBJ1-2, with unresolved D. CDR3 length: 11 residues. Germline CDR1 reads MDHEN; CDR2 reads SYDVKM. V lost 0 bases to trimming and J lost 8 bases, with 4 bases between them.

The J gene is TRBJ2-2, the V gene TRBV27; the D is unclear. The germline V gene encodes CDR1 MNHEY and CDR2 SMNVEV (reference sequence). Trimming cost V 4 bases and J 6 bases, with 9 bases left between them. The CDR3 has 13 amino acids. CDR3 protein: CASSYAFSGELFF. The CDR3 region has the DNA TGTGCCAGCAGTTACGCGTTCTCCGGGGAGCTGTTTTTT.

The V gene is TRBV6-4, the J gene TRBJ2-1, with unresolved D. The germline V gene has CDR1 MRHNA and CDR2 SNTAGT. The CDR3 extends over 15 amino acids. Trimming removed 5 bases from V and 0 bases from J, with 11 bases in between. Here the CDR3 DNA reads TGTGCCAGCAGTAGGCGGCAGAGCTCCTACAATGAGCAGTTCTTC. Its translation is CASSRRQSSYNEQFF.